This record covers a single TCR beta chain. Its antigen is still unknown. Nothing much larger sits one base from this clone, and base qualities are not available. All of the isolated RNA was reverse transcribed with the High Capacity cDNA Reverse Transcription Kit, so expressed TCRB transcripts were sequenced. Naive, central memory and regulatory T cell samples underwent deep immunoSEQ sequencing, averaging around 4 million total reads per sample. Sorted cells were lysed in RLT buffer, and RNA was extracted using DNase-treated RNeasy Micro or Mini kits according to cell number. To prevent cross-contamination, each cell subset was processed individually, whereas patient and healthy donor samples were processed jointly. TCRB sequences were amplified from cDNA with the immunoSEQ multiplex PCR, producing 87-bp fragments spanning the CDR3 region. Sequencing of the amplicons was performed on the Illumina HiSeq platform. The original pipeline was this. PCR bias was computationally corrected using synthetic template baselines, reads within Hamming distance 2 were collapsed, and singletons that could not be merged were discarded. Reads were aligned against IMGT to assign V, D and J genes, CDR3 length and insertions or deletions at six rearrangement sites. Clonotype counts were normalized to sorted cell number within each subset before computing true diversity and Gini coefficients with the tcR R package. The overlap coefficient, calculated on TCRB nucleotide sequences, was used to measure repertoire sharing. Out-of-frame TCRB sequences from naive cells were analyzed to stand in for the pre-selection repertoire. TCRdb took over this immuneACCESS table, retaining in-frame rearrangements with V and J assigned. Such tables are incomplete; in checked studies, under half of the missing clones stem from an unresolved V gene, and the remainder is unexplained. V, J and clone size derive from that table, while D and trimming were established from the DNA sequence. This sample lists 350,000 to 450,000 clones; 11% to 15% were detected once. 0.035% to 0.04% of the sample is held by the ten biggest clonotypes.

Each donor gave one peripheral blood draw, roughly 110 mL on average, collected into heparinised tubes. A BD FACSAria II was used to sort naive, central memory, regulatory and stem cell-like memory CD4+ T cells with a panel that included CD45RO, CCR7, CD25, CD127, CD95 and CD27. Purity was above 95% for every sorted population. PBMCs were isolated immediately by Lymphoprep density gradient centrifugation and stained directly without culture. So that batch effects would be minimized, each experiment stained and sorted samples in pairs, pairing one healthy donor with one patient. This sample is part of a study of beta chain features in type 1 diabetes (dated by TCRdb to the late 2010s). Notes on the research overall: Patients and healthy donors did not differ in mean age, gender distribution, total cell number or subset yield. A total of 100 million to 140 million sorted cells were examined across all samples, and the number of cells per subset was strongly correlated with RNA yield. The study compared the TCRB repertoires of sorted circulating CD4+ T cell subsets in recently diagnosed type 1 diabetes patients with those in matched healthy donors. Regulatory and stem cell-like memory subsets were isolated from only 8 patients and roughly 8 healthy donors, whereas naive and central memory subsets came from all 28 donors.

The germline V gene provides CDR1 SGDLS and CDR2 YYNGEE. The CDR3 contains 12 residues, cysteine and phenylalanine counted. The CDR3 DNA has 36 bases and is translated from base 1. V loses 7 bases, J loses 5 bases, and the germline ends lie 10 bases apart. Here is what the overall study found, with its caveats: Naive, central memory and regulatory TCRB repertoires appeared to be more alike among patients than among healthy donors. Shorter templates might have been favored by PCR, but patient and control samples were amplified and corrected together, so both groups would have been affected equally by any skew. Because cDNA was sequenced instead of genomic DNA, highly expressing activated cells could be over-represented, though the groups showed no difference in activation or CD3 levels. A moderate but significant shortening of TCRB CDR3 length was observed in type 1 diabetes patients in all four CD4+ subsets. Because the HLA sub-analyses included only small numbers of individuals, any influence of HLA type on TCRB rearrangement was left unresolved. At VDJ recombination sites, patients with type 1 diabetes made fewer insertions and deleted more nucleotides, a pattern implying thymic rearrangement abnormalities.

Here the chain combines TRBV9 and TRBJ1-5; a weak D assignment points to TRBD1 (5 bases agree). Sequencing was done on a sample of naive CD4+ T cells from blood. The sample's cell subset or site label, in plain terms: true naive CD4+ T cells. The receptor was isolated from a man aged 30-40 years in good health. The DNA sequence follows: TGTGCCAGCGGGGGAAAGGATCAGCCCCAGCATTTT. Its amino acids are CASGGKDQPQHF. Extended through the reference TRBV9 and TRBJ1-5 proteins, this CDR3 yields the full variable domain: DSGVTQTPKHLITATGQRVTLRCSPRSGDLSVYWYQQSLDQGLQFLIQYYNGEERAKGNILERFSAQQFPDLHSELNLSSLELGDSALYFCASGGKDQPQHFGDGTRLSIL.